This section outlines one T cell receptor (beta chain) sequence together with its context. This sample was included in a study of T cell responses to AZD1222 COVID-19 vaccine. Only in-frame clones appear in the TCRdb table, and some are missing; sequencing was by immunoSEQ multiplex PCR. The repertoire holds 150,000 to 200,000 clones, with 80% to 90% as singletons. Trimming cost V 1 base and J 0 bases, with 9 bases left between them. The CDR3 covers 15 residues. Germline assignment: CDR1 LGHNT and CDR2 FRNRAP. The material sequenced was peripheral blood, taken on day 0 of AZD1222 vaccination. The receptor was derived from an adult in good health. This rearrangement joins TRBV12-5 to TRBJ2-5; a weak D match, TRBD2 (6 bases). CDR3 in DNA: TGTGCTAGTGGTTTGGGGGCGGGAAACCAAGAGACCCAGTACTTC. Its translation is CASGLGAGNQETQYF.